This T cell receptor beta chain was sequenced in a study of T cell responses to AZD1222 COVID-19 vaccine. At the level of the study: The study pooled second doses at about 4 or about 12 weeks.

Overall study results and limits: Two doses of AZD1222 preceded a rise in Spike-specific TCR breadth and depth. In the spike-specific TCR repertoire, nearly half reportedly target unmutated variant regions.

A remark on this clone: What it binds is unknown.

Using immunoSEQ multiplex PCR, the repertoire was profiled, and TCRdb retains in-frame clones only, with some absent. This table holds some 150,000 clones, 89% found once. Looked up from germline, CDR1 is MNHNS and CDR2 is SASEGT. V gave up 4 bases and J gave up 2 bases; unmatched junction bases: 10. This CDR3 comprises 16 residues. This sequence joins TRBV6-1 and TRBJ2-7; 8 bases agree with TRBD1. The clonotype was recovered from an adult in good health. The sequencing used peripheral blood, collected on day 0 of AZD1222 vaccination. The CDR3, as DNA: TGTGCCAGCAGTGCCTACCGGGACAGGACCACCTACGAGCAGTACTTC. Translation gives CASSAYRDRTTYEQYF.